The 28 T cell receptor beta chains below were found in one sample sequenced in a study of blood T cell repertoires in COVID-19. Profiling relied on immunoSEQ multiplex PCR, and the TCRdb table lists in-frame clones only, not all of them. Of about 140,000 clones listed, about 80% were seen once; the top ten hold approximately 3.5%. Sequencing was performed on peripheral blood. The receptors originated from a man in his sixties or seventies who had recovered from COVID-19.

The chain is built from TRBV10-2 and TRBJ2-2, with 8 bases fitting TRBD2. The V segment lost 8 bases and the J segment 4 bases; nucleotides outside the gene matches: 6. CDR1 and CDR2 (germline): WSHSY, SAAADI. The CDR3 is 14 amino acids. CDR3 sequence (DNA): TGCGCCAGCGGGGGACTAGAGGGCACCGGGGAGCTGTTTTTT. Protein sequence: CASGGLEGTGELFF.

This clone has ten or more counts. The chain has TRBV9 and TRBJ1-2; D is unresolved. From germline, CDR1 is SGDLS and CDR2 YYNGEE. CDR3 length equals 14 residues. The V end lost 6 bases, the J end lost 4 bases, and 16 bases lay between the germline ends. The CDR3 sequence: CASTVGRPPYGYTF. Written as DNA, the CDR3 is TGTGCCAGCACCGTGGGGAGGCCACCCTATGGCTACACCTTC.

The chain recombines TRBV19 with TRBJ1-5; weak D call: TRBD1 (5 bases). Germline V lookup: CDR1 LNHDA, CDR2 SQIVND (reference sequence). V lost 2 bases, J lost 6 bases, and 20 bases lay in between. The CDR3 contains 17 residues. The CDR3 sequence is CASSIPQGYEAPQPQHF. The CDR3 region has the DNA TGTGCCAGTAGTATACCGCAGGGTTATGAGGCGCCTCAGCCCCAGCATTTT.

J is TRBJ2-1 and V is TRBV7-3; TRBD1 matches at 9 bases. CDR1 SGHTA and CDR2 FQGTGA come from the germline V gene. V shed 5 bases and J 7 bases; nucleotides not matched to a gene: 6. The CDR3 covers 14 residues. CDR3 sequence reads: CASSLGTGFNEQFF. In DNA, the CDR3 is TGTGCCAGCAGCCTCGGGACAGGGTTTAATGAGCAGTTCTTC.

The V and J genes are TRBV27 and TRBJ2-7; 8 bases are a match to TRBD1. Germline values: CDR1 MNHEY, CDR2 SMNVEV (reference sequence). V was clipped by 2 bases and J by 9 bases; unmatched bases: 21. This CDR3 is 18 amino acids long. CDR3 region: CASSLDPPRGRGRDRQYF. The DNA for the CDR3 is TGTGCCAGCAGTTTAGACCCACCTAGGGGCAGGGGGCGTGACCGGCAGTACTTC.

The chain recombines TRBV4-3 with TRBJ1-1, with D perhaps matching TRBD1 (6 bases). V lost 4 bases, J lost 0 bases, and 15 bases lay in between. This CDR3 has 16 amino acids. CDR1 LGHNA and CDR2 YSLEER come from the germline V gene. CDR3 nucleotide sequence: TGCGCCAGCAGCCGAAATCCACAGGGCCTGAACACTGAAGCTTTCTTT. Amino acids: CASSRNPQGLNTEAFF.

The V call is TRBV18, the J call TRBJ1-3; the D is unclear. CDR1 and CDR2 from the germline V gene are KGHSH and LQKENI. The CDR3 has 13 amino acids. Trimming cost V 4 bases and J 4 bases, with 8 bases left between them. The CDR3 region has the DNA TGTGCCAGCTCACTGACGGAGGGAAACACCATATATTTT. Its translation: CASSLTEGNTIYF.

The J gene is TRBJ1-2, the V gene TRBV7-9; D not certain. From germline, CDR1 is SEHNR and CDR2 FQNEAQ (reference sequence). Trimming cost V 3 bases and J 5 bases, with 10 bases left between them. The CDR3 consists of 13 residues. The CDR3 reads CASSLSGPYGYTF. For the CDR3, the DNA is TGTGCCAGCAGCTTGTCAGGTCCGTATGGCTACACCTTC.

This clone occurred once. This rearrangement joins TRBV27 to TRBJ2-6, with 8 bases aligning to TRBD1. The trim removed 6 bases at V and 0 bases at J, leaving 7 bases unmatched. The CDR3 is made up of 17 amino acids. The germline V gene has CDR1 MNHEY and CDR2 SMNVEV (reference sequence). CDR3 residues: CASSKRDRLSGANVLTF. As DNA, the CDR3 is TGTGCCAGCAGCAAACGGGACAGGCTCTCTGGGGCCAACGTCCTGACTTTC. Full variable domain (outside the CDR3, taken from reference TRBV27 and TRBJ2-6): EAQVTQNPRYLITVTGKKLTVTCSQNMNHEYMSWYRQDPGLGLRQIYYSMNVEVTDKGDVPEGYKVSRKEKRNFPLILESPSPNQTSLYFCASSKRDRLSGANVLTFGAGSRLTVL.

Only one count was recorded for this clone. The chain employs TRBV25-1 and TRBJ2-3, with a weak D call TRBD2 (5 bases). Looked up from germline, CDR1 is MGHDK and CDR2 is SYGVNS. Trimming took 7 bases from V and 5 from J, leaving 16 bases between them. The CDR3 covers 14 residues. In nucleotides, the CDR3 is TGTGCCAGCACTCCTCTATGGGAGAGAGATACGCAGTATTTT. Translating gives CASTPLWERDTQYF.

The CDR3: CASSQQGRTYEQYF. The CDR3 DNA reads TGTGCCAGCTCCCAACAGGGTAGAACCTACGAGCAGTACTTC. The V and J genes are TRBV18 and TRBJ2-7, with a weak D call TRBD1 (6 bases). Looked up from germline, CDR1 is KGHSH and CDR2 is LQKENI. This CDR3 spans 14 amino acids. V was trimmed by 6 bases and J by 2 bases, leaving 14 bases between them.

This chain links TRBV30 with TRBJ1-1, with a weak D call TRBD1 (5 bases). V dropped 7 bases and J dropped 11 bases, with 26 bases sitting between them. This CDR3 has 14 residues. Germline V gives CDR1 GTSNPN, CDR2 SVGIG (reference sequence). This chain's CDR3 is CASARALRKGVAFF. In nucleotides, the CDR3 is TGTGCCTCGGCCCGGGCATTAAGAAAAGGGGTGGCTTTCTTT.

The rearrangement uses TRBV10-3 and TRBJ2-3; 8 nucleotides agree with TRBD2. Per the germline V gene, CDR1 is ENHRY and CDR2 is SYGVKD. The CDR3 has 16 amino acids. Germline trimming cut 4 bases from V and 1 base from J; bases unmatched to any gene: 7. CDR3 DNA: TGTGCCATCAGTGGCACAGCGGGAGAGGGCACAGATACGCAGTATTTT. Protein product: CAISGTAGEGTDTQYF.

The chain recombines TRBV7-9 with TRBJ2-7, with 10 bases aligning to TRBD1. V was clipped by 5 bases and J by 5 bases; unmatched bases: 9. This CDR3 has 15 amino acids. Germline loops: CDR1 SEHNR, CDR2 FQNEAQ (reference sequence). The CDR3 bases are TGTGCCAGCAGCCCCGGACAGGGGGATATCGACGAGCAGTACTTC. Its translation: CASSPGQGDIDEQYF.

The chain employs TRBV9 and TRBJ2-7; 9 nucleotides match TRBD1. CDR1 and CDR2 from the germline V gene are SGDLS and YYNGEE. This CDR3 region has 16 residues. The trim removed 4 bases at V and 1 base at J, leaving 9 bases unmatched. CDR3: CASSPRQGGTSYEQYF. CDR3 nucleotide sequence: TGTGCCAGCAGCCCCAGACAGGGGGGAACTTCCTACGAGCAGTACTTC.

The rearrangement uses TRBV19 and TRBJ2-2; D remains unclear. The CDR3 is 15 amino acids. Germline V gives CDR1 LNHDA, CDR2 SQIVND (reference sequence). V gave up 2 bases and J gave up 6 bases, with 13 bases separating them. The CDR3, as DNA: TGTGCCAGTAGTATACTTCCCTTGGGCGCCGGGGAGCTGTTTTTT. It translates to CASSILPLGAGELFF.

CDR3 amino acids: CASSRTAGSFLYEQYF. The CDR3 DNA reads TGTGCCAGCAGTCGCACAGCGGGCAGTTTTCTTTACGAGCAGTACTTC. The V and J genes are TRBV11-2 and TRBJ2-7; TRBD2 is a possible D gene (6 bases). The CDR3 extends over 16 amino acids. Germline V gene data show CDR1 as SGHAT and CDR2 as FQNNGV. V shed 6 bases and J shed 4 bases, with 22 bases lying between them.

This chain joins TRBV9 and TRBJ1-1, with a weak D call TRBD1 (6 bases). The CDR3 extends over 15 amino acids. The V end was cut by 0 bases, the J end by 1 base, with 10 bases between. Germline V lookup: CDR1 SGDLS, CDR2 YYNGEE. The CDR3 protein is CASSVVPGANTEAFF. The CDR3 coding sequence is TGTGCCAGCAGCGTAGTACCAGGGGCGAACACTGAAGCTTTCTTT.

The rearrangement uses TRBV7-2 and TRBJ2-3; perhaps TRBD1 as D (6 bases). Germline V CDR1 and CDR2: SGHTA, FQGNSA. CDR3 size: 13 residues. V was shortened by 4 bases and J by 5 bases, with 10 bases between the two germline ends. The CDR3 loop reads CASSSLGGDTQYF. The CDR3 DNA is TGTGCCAGCAGCTCCCTAGGGGGAGATACGCAGTATTTT. The whole variable domain, remainder taken from reference TRBV7-2 and TRBJ2-3, is GAGVSQSPSNKVTEKGKDVELRCDPISGHTALYWYRQSLGQGLEFLIYFQGNSAPDKSGLPSDRFSAERTGGSVSTLTIQRTQQEDSAVYLCASSSLGGDTQYFGPGTRLTVL.

The chain has TRBV7-8 and TRBJ2-1; 13 bases line up with TRBD2. From germline, CDR1 is SGHVS and CDR2 FQNEAQ. J lost 3 bases, V lost 11 bases, and 10 bases had no gene match. The CDR3 extends over 16 amino acids. CDR3 coding DNA: TGTGCCGGGGGAACCGGGACTAGCGGGATCTACAATGAGCAGTTCTTC. It codes for CAGGTGTSGIYNEQFF. Filled out from reference TRBV7-8 and TRBJ2-1, the complete variable domain reads GAGVSQSPRYKVAKRGQDVALRCDPISGHVSLFWYQQALGQGPEFLTYFQNEAQLDKSGLPSDRFFAERPEGSVSTLKIQRTQQEDSAVYLCAGGTGTSGIYNEQFFGPGTRLTVL.

The rearrangement joins TRBV5-1 to TRBJ2-5; 7 bases are a match to TRBD2. The CDR3 covers 15 residues. The junction had 3 bases not matched to a gene; V was cut back by 0 bases and J by 1 base. Germline V CDR1 and CDR2: SGHRS, YFSETQ. The CDR3 sequence: CASSLAPSGQETQYF. The CDR3 DNA sequence: TGCGCCAGCAGCTTGGCACCTAGCGGCCAAGAGACCCAGTACTTC.

This clone was picked up one time. The chain's CDR3 is CASSNPGGSGEQYF. CDR3 bases: TGTGCCAGCAGTAACCCGGGAGGCAGCGGCGAGCAGTACTTC. The V call is TRBV6-5, the J call TRBJ2-7; 7 bases match TRBD2. The CDR3 consists of 14 residues. Trimming at V came to 5 bases and at J to 6 bases, leaving 10 bases not matched to a gene. CDR1 and CDR2 from the germline V gene are MNHEY and SVGAGI.

The chain combines TRBV30 with TRBJ2-7, with D possibly matching TRBD1 (6 bases). Germline lookup yields CDR1 GTSNPN and CDR2 SVGIG (reference sequence). The CDR3 sequence is 13 residues long. With 2 bases removed from V and 9 bases from J, the gap between germline ends came to 17 bases. DNA for the CDR3: TGTGCCTGGAGTCCTCCCGGGACAAAAGGGCAGTACTTC. The encoded protein is CAWSPPGTKGQYF.

This clone was seen a single time. The gene calls are TRBV27 and TRBJ1-5; D may be TRBD1 (6 bases). CDR1 is MNHEY and CDR2 is SMNVEV in the germline V gene (reference sequence). With 8 bases removed from V and 0 bases from J, the gap between germline ends came to 26 bases. The CDR3 is 19 amino acids. The CDR3 loop is CASAPLKGDPRLSNQPQHF. In nucleotides, the CDR3 is TGTGCCAGCGCGCCATTAAAGGGGGACCCTCGTCTTAGCAATCAGCCCCAGCATTTT.

The J gene is TRBJ2-1, the V gene TRBV2; possible D gene TRBD2, 6 bases. Trimming cost V 7 bases and J 13 bases, with 20 bases left between them. CDR1 is SNHLY and CDR2 is FYNNEI in the germline V gene. The CDR3 has 13 amino acids. The CDR3 DNA reads as TGTGCCAGCACCGAAGGAGATCGGCGGGACCAGTTCTTC. The encoded protein is CASTEGDRRDQFF.

The chain links TRBV7-8 to TRBJ2-2; TRBD2 matches 10 bases. After removal of 2 bases from V and 4 bases from J, the junction contained 10 bases not matched to a gene. This CDR3 comprises 18 residues. Germline-derived CDR1 and CDR2 are SGHVS and FQNEAQ. CDR3 amino acids: CASSLRLAGVTSTGELFF. DNA of the CDR3: TGTGCCAGCAGCTTAAGGCTAGCGGGAGTAACTAGCACCGGGGAGCTGTTTTTT.

The chain joins TRBV19 to TRBJ2-2, with 11 positions matching TRBD2. With V trimmed by 2 bases and J by 9 bases, 5 bases remained unmatched. This CDR3 comprises 15 residues. Germline CDR1 LNHDA, CDR2 SQIVND (reference sequence). Here the CDR3 reads CASSILAGGSRELFF. As DNA, the CDR3 is TGTGCCAGTAGTATACTAGCGGGAGGTTCGCGGGAGCTGTTTTTT. Combining the CDR3 with reference TRBV19 and TRBJ2-2 gives the whole variable domain DGGITQSPKYLFRKEGQNVTLSCEQNLNHDAMYWYRQDPGQGLRLIYYSQIVNDFQKGDIAEGYSVSREKKESFPLTVTSAQKNPTAFYLCASSILAGGSRELFFGEGSRLTVL.

The rearrangement uses TRBV10-2 and TRBJ1-5, with a tentative D call TRBD1 (5 bases). V lost 6 bases and J 0 bases, leaving 9 bases between the germline ends. This CDR3 contains 14 residues. The germline V gene encodes CDR1 WSHSY and CDR2 SAAADI. The DNA for the CDR3 is TGCGCCAGCAGAGGAGACAGTAGCAATCAGCCCCAGCATTTT. Protein: CASRGDSSNQPQHF.